This T cell receptor beta chain was captured by sequencing in a study of cytomegalovirus exposure and HLA in healthy donors. General observations from the study: For most TCR sequences rarity was the rule, although some public TCRs occurred in many donors. A few chains tied to CMV proved CMV antigen-specific in vitro.

On this clone itself: The antigen is not known.

Assay: immunoSEQ multiplex PCR; the TCRdb copy retains only in-frame clones and omits some. The data contain about 140,000 clones, roughly 87% of them singletons. Trimming removed 3 bases at V and 5 bases at J, with 15 bases between. Germline V gene lookup returns CDR1 SGHRS and CDR2 YFSETQ. The CDR3 totals 15 residues. This sequence was found in a man younger than 35 in good health and CMV-seropositive. Sequencing input: PBMCs. The chain carries TRBV5-1 and TRBJ2-1; the D gene is possibly TRBD2 (5 bases). This CDR3 is CASSYYTRNNNEQFF. CDR3 sequence (DNA): TGCGCCAGCAGCTACTACACTAGGAATAACAATGAGCAGTTCTTC.